Listed here is a single T cell receptor (beta chain). What it binds is unknown. These data originate in a study of T cells after yellow fever vaccination. Study-wide findings and caveats: Researchers cautioned that FACS-sorted repertoires could harbor abundant clonotypes contaminating from the bulk population. In post-booster samples, most primary-vaccination clones reappeared (roughly 96% CD4, 70% to 90% CD8).

The study made its TCR cDNA through 5'RACE template switching. That step introduced a universal primer site along with UMIs. Using its own MiXCR run on the 5' RACE reads, TCRdb lists one record per CDR3 protein. The sample comprises hundreds of thousands of distinct CDR3 sequences, about 10% of which are singletons, and about 3% rests with the top ten. The CDR3 totals 14 residues. The ends were cut back, 6 bases at V and 8 bases at J, with 17 bases in the middle. The germline V gene encodes CDR1 SGHTA and CDR2 FQGNSA. This sequence was found in a man in his late teens or twenties who received the YFV17D yellow fever vaccine. The chain combines TRBV7-2 with TRBJ2-1, with D maybe TRBD2 (5 bases). The sample consisted of CD4+ T cells sorted from PBMCs, taken 5 days after the yellow fever booster vaccination. Here the CDR3 reads CASSFVTGIHEQFF. CDR3 sequence (DNA): TGTGCCAGCAGTTTCGTAACGGGGATACATGAGCAGTTCTTC.